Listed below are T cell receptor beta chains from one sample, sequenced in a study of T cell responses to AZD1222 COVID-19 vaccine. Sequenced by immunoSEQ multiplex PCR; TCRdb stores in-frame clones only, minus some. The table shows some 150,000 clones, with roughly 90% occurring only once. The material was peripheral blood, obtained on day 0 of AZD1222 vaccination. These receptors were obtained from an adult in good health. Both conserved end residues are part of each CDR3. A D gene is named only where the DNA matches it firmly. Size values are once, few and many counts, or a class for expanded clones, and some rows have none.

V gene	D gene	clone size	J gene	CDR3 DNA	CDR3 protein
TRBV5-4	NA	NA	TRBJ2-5	TGTGCCAGCAGCACAGGGGAGGGAGAGACCCAGTACTTC	CASSTGEGETQYF
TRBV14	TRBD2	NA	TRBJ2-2	TGTGCCAGCAGGGGACTAGCGGGAGCCAACACCGGGGAGCTGTTTTTT	CASRGLAGANTGELFF
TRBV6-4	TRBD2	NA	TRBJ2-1	TGTGCCAGCAGTGACTCACCTAGCGGGGGGGCCACTGAGCAGTTCTTC	CASSDSPSGGATEQFF
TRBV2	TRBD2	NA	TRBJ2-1	TGTGCCAGCAGTGGACTAGCGGGGGATATTAATGAGCAGTTCTTC	CASSGLAGDINEQFF
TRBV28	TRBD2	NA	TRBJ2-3	TGTGCCAGCCCCCGAGCGGGAGGGCCCCCAGATACGCAGTATTTT	CASPRAGGPPDTQYF
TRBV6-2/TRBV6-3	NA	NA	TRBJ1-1	TGTGCCAGCAGTTACTCGAGTACGACAAACGAAGCTTTCTTT	CASSYSSTTNEAFF
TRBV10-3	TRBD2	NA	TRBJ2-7	TGTGCCATCAGATCGGGACTAGCTAGCGAGCAGTACTTC	CAIRSGLASEQYF
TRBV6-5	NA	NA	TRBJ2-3	TGTGCCAGCAGTTTCACGATGGCGTCAGATACGCAGTATTTT	CASSFTMASDTQYF
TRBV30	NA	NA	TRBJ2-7	TGTGCCTGGAGTGTCCTATACGAGCAGTACTTC	CAWSVLYEQYF
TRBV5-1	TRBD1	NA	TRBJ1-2	TGCGCCAGCAAAATGGGACAGGGGCCCCTCGGCTACACCTTC	CASKMGQGPLGYTF
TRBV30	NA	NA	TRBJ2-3	TGTGCCTGGAGTCACCCAGATACGCAGTATTTT	CAWSHPDTQYF
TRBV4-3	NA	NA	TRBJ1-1	TGCGCCAGCAGCCAAGTATTCGGTGGAGCGGCTGAAGCTTTCTTT	CASSQVFGGAAEAFF
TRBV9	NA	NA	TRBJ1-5	TGTGCCAGCAGCGCGGACCCGGACCCTACACAGCCCCAGCATTTT	CASSADPDPTQPQHF
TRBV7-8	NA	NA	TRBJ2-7	TGTGCCAGCAGCCCGGCCCCGTACAGGAGTACCACCGAGCAGTACTTC	CASSPAPYRSTTEQYF
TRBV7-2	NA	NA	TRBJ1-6	TGTGCCAGCAGGGGAGAAGGCAGGGCAGCGGGGAATTATAATTCACCCCTCCACTTT	CASRGEGRAAGNYNSPLHF
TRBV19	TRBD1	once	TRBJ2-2	TGTGCCAGTTCGGACAGGTCGACCGGGGAGCTGTTTTTT	CASSDRSTGELFF
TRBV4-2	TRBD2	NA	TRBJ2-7	TGTGCCAGCAGCCAAGTGGGACTAGCGGGAGCGGTAGAGCAGTACTTC	CASSQVGLAGAVEQYF